These 22 T cell receptor beta chains originate from one sample sequenced in a study of T cell responses to AZD1222 COVID-19 vaccine. Using immunoSEQ multiplex PCR, the repertoire was profiled, and TCRdb retains in-frame clones only, with some absent. The table has around 99,000 clones, 85% to 95% seen once. The sample here was peripheral blood, taken on day 0 of AZD1222 vaccination. The receptors here all came from an adult in good health.

This chain links TRBV27 with TRBJ2-7; 11 positions match TRBD1. There are 16 residues in the CDR3. The ends lost 7 bases at V and 3 bases at J; junction bases unmatched: 11. Germline V CDR1 and CDR2: MNHEY, SMNVEV (reference sequence). CDR3 protein: CASNRQLGTGGYEQYF. The DNA of the CDR3 is TGTGCCAGCAACCGACAATTAGGGACAGGGGGCTACGAGCAGTACTTC.

The chain carries TRBV11-3 and TRBJ2-2, with D tentatively TRBD1 (6 bases). Deletions cut 5 bases from V and 7 bases from J, with 11 bases between. The germline CDR1 and CDR2 sequences are SGHNT and YENEEA. CDR3 length equals 13 residues. The CDR3 nucleotides are TGTGCCAGCAGCCGAAACAGGGACGGGGAGCTGTTTTTT. This codes for CASSRNRDGELFF.

This clone was seen just once. The genes are TRBV29-1 and TRBJ1-3; D not certain. The germline V and J ends were trimmed by 7 bases and 8 bases, with 3 bases remaining between them. Germline V gene lookup returns CDR1 SQVTM and CDR2 ANQGSEA. CDR3 length equals 8 residues. For the CDR3, the DNA is TGCAGCGCCGACACCATATATTTT. Translation: CSADTIYF.

This rearrangement joins TRBV7-9 to TRBJ1-6; D not resolved. Germline assignment: CDR1 SEHNR and CDR2 FQNEAQ (reference sequence). This CDR3 spans 12 amino acids. V was trimmed by 0 bases and J by 11 bases, leaving 5 bases between them. The chain's CDR3 is CASSLALPPLHF. CDR3 DNA sequence: TGTGCCAGCAGCTTAGCACTGCCACCCCTCCACTTT.

This clone is deemed large. The genes are TRBV7-8 and TRBJ1-5, with D possibly TRBD1 on 6 matching bases. Trimming took off 5 bases at V and 6 bases at J, with 17 bases between the two ends. From germline, CDR1 is SGHVS and CDR2 FQNEAQ. The CDR3 is 15 residues long. CDR3 in DNA: TGTGCCAGCAGCCTAGGGGTGGGGGCACCTCAGCCCCAGCATTTT. Translated: CASSLGVGAPQPQHF.

In DNA form, the CDR3 reads TGTGCCAGCAGATCAACGGGACAGGGGAACTACGAGCAGTACTTC. Translation gives CASRSTGQGNYEQYF. The chain has TRBV5-7 and TRBJ2-7; 10 bases map to TRBD1. TRBV5-7 is designated an ORF whose function remains uncertain. This CDR3 is built from 15 residues. Trimming cost V 5 bases and J 3 bases; bases outside gene matches: 8.

The rearrangement links TRBV25-1 to TRBJ2-1, with D tentatively TRBD1 (7 bases). Trimming took off 6 bases at V and 0 bases at J, with 12 bases between the two ends. The CDR3 extends over 15 amino acids. Germline V gene sequence: CDR1 MGHDK, CDR2 SYGVNS. CDR3 amino acids: CASSGGQSSYNEQFF. CDR3 bases: TGTGCCAGCAGCGGGGGACAGAGCTCCTACAATGAGCAGTTCTTC.

The chain employs TRBV5-1 and TRBJ1-5; 7 nucleotides align to TRBD1. Germline CDR1 is SGHRS and CDR2 is YFSETQ. The J segment lost 4 bases and the V segment lost 4 bases, leaving 5 bases of the junction unmatched. This CDR3 has 14 residues. The CDR3 protein is CASSTGQPNQPQHF. CDR3 bases: TGCGCCAGCAGCACGGGACAGCCTAATCAGCCCCAGCATTTT. The variable domain in full, with the rest retrieved from reference TRBV5-1 and TRBJ1-5, is KAGVTQTPRYLIKTRGQQVTLSCSPISGHRSVSWYQQTPGQGLQFLFEYFSETQRNKGNFPGRFSGRQFSNSRSEMNVSTLELGDSALYLCASSTGQPNQPQHFGDGTRLSIL.

The chain uses TRBV30 and TRBJ1-2; D is ambiguous. The CDR3 contains 11 residues. V lost 6 bases and J 8 bases, leaving 13 bases between the germline ends. Germline CDR1 is GTSNPN and CDR2 is SVGIG (reference sequence). CDR3 amino acids: CACSLGGGYTF. For the CDR3, the DNA is TGTGCCTGCAGCCTCGGCGGGGGCTACACCTTC.

The gene calls are TRBV19 and TRBJ1-3, with unresolved D. The germline V gene encodes CDR1 LNHDA and CDR2 SQIVND (reference sequence). Trimming pared 11 bases from V and 0 bases from J, leaving 11 bases between. The CDR3 runs 13 residues. The CDR3 DNA reads as TGTGCCGGCGGACCGAACTCTGGAAACACCATATATTTT. Its translation: CAGGPNSGNTIYF.

The chain recombines TRBV5-1 with TRBJ1-5; no reliable D call. V was clipped by 1 base and J by 5 bases, with 7 bases between them. This CDR3 has 13 amino acids. Per the germline V gene, CDR1 is SGHRS and CDR2 is YFSETQ. The chain's CDR3 is CASSLFPDQPQHF. The CDR3 DNA follows: TGCGCCAGCAGCTTGTTTCCCGATCAGCCCCAGCATTTT.

This chain joins TRBV5-1 and TRBJ2-3; 9 bases line up with TRBD2. This CDR3 has 16 amino acids. CDR1 and CDR2 (germline): SGHRS, YFSETQ. The ends lost 4 bases at V and 1 base at J; junction bases unmatched: 7. CDR3 DNA: TGCGCCAGCAGCCCCTTAGCGGGAGCCCGCACAGATACGCAGTATTTT. Its translation is CASSPLAGARTDTQYF.

J is TRBJ1-1 and V is TRBV28, with D unclear. The V end lost 11 bases, the J end lost 8 bases, and 18 bases lay between the germline ends. The CDR3 consists of 12 residues. Germline loops: CDR1 MDHEN, CDR2 SYDVKM. CDR3 sequence: CAGRRSAGEAFF. The DNA for the CDR3 is TGTGCCGGAAGACGATCTGCGGGCGAAGCTTTCTTT.

This chain joins TRBV9 and TRBJ2-7; D tentatively fits TRBD1 or TRBD2 (5 bases each). Germline lookup yields CDR1 SGDLS and CDR2 YYNGEE. This CDR3 region has 14 residues. Trimming pared 4 bases from V and 6 bases from J, leaving 17 bases between. DNA of the CDR3: TGTGCCAGCAGCTTCTTAGGGGCTGGGGGCGAGCAGTACTTC. Translated, it gives CASSFLGAGGEQYF.

The chain employs TRBV9 and TRBJ2-2; 7 bases align to TRBD1. V trimming: 0 bases; J trimming: 5 bases; junction bases outside the gene matches: 7. CDR1 is SGDLS, CDR2 YYNGEE, per germline. The CDR3 contains 16 residues. Here the CDR3 reads CASSVGSRGYTGELFF. The CDR3 region has the DNA TGTGCCAGCAGCGTAGGTAGCAGGGGGTATACCGGGGAGCTGTTTTTT.

This chain uses TRBV28 with TRBJ1-5; D is possibly TRBD1 (5 bases). Germline CDR1 is MDHEN and CDR2 is SYDVKM. This CDR3 is built from 14 residues. V lost 3 bases, J lost 4 bases, and 10 bases lay in between. CDR3 in amino acids: CASSFVGGNQPQHF. For the CDR3, the DNA is TGTGCCAGCAGTTTTGTGGGGGGGAATCAGCCCCAGCATTTT.

The chain couples TRBV5-1 to TRBJ1-2; unclear D gene. CDR1 is SGHRS and CDR2 is YFSETQ in the germline V gene. The CDR3 totals 14 residues. Trimming shortened V by 4 bases and J by 2 bases, and 12 bases separated the two germline ends. CDR3 amino acids: CASSPYTANYGYTF. The CDR3, as DNA: TGCGCCAGCAGCCCTTACACAGCAAACTATGGCTACACCTTC.

Notes on this clone: The sample has other DNA sequences that encode this CDR3 too. This rearrangement joins TRBV4-1 to TRBJ2-3; D may be TRBD1 (5 bases). The CDR3 sequence is 13 residues long. CDR1 is MGHRA and CDR2 is YSYEKL in the germline V gene. Trimming removed 3 bases at V and 3 bases at J, with 7 bases between. The CDR3 sequence: CASSQPGTDTQYF. The CDR3 DNA reads TGCGCCAGCAGCCAGCCAGGGACAGATACGCAGTATTTT.

V and J are TRBV10-3 and TRBJ2-2; D might be TRBD2 (5 bases). This CDR3 has 14 amino acids. Deletions cut 8 bases from V and 5 bases from J, with 15 bases between. Germline V gene lookup returns CDR1 ENHRY and CDR2 SYGVKD. The chain's CDR3 is CAISEGRRTGELFF. The CDR3 coding sequence is TGTGCCATCTCCGAGGGCAGGCGTACCGGGGAGCTGTTTTTT.

The rearrangement links TRBV28 to TRBJ2-2; D is undetermined. Germline CDR1 is MDHEN and CDR2 is SYDVKM. This CDR3 region has 13 residues. Trimming pared 2 bases from V and 6 bases from J, leaving 7 bases between. The CDR3 nucleotides are TGTGCCAGCAGTTTAGCCCCCCCCGGGGAGCTGTTTTTT. Amino acids: CASSLAPPGELFF.

The chain carries TRBV3-1 (or the pseudogene TRBV3-2) and TRBJ1-2; D unclear. The V end was cut by 0 bases, the J end by 1 base, with 12 bases between. The CDR3 spans 16 residues. Germline loops: CDR1 LGHDT, CDR2 YNNKEL (reference sequence). The CDR3 coding sequence is TGTGCCAGCAGCCAAGACTGGATTGGAGGTAACTATGGCTACACCTTC. Protein: CASSQDWIGGNYGYTF.

This clone showed up just once. The rearrangement uses TRBV30 and TRBJ1-2; 9 positions agree with TRBD1. After removal of 0 bases from V and 7 bases from J, the junction contained 3 bases not matched to a gene. Germline V CDR1 and CDR2: GTSNPN, SVGIG (reference sequence). This CDR3 comprises 13 residues. CDR3 bases: TGTGCCTGGAGTGTACAGGGGGCGGGTGGCTACACCTTC. This codes for CAWSVQGAGGYTF.